The text below deals with one T cell receptor beta chain. This clonotype has ten or more counts. No antigen is known for it. No base-level quality is on record; no much larger clone is a single base apart. These data belong to a study of Graves' ophthalmopathy and Graves' hyperthyroidism (dated by TCRdb to the late 2010s). At the level of the whole study: Peripheral blood was collected at initial diagnosis, before any treatment. The study used signatures of the TCR beta repertoire to tell Graves' ophthalmopathy apart from Graves' hyperthyroidism and to predict which patients would progress to ophthalmopathy. In total, some 130 blood samples were TCR-sequenced: 43 ophthalmopathy, some 80 hyperthyroidism and some 17 hyperthyroidism-to-ophthalmopathy patients. A discovery set of 100 patients (43 ophthalmopathy, under 65 stable hyperthyroidism) was enrolled to explore V-J signatures distinguishing ophthalmopathy from hyperthyroidism. For independent validation, a separate cohort was made up of 18 hyperthyroidism patients plus 17 patients who later progressed from hyperthyroidism to ophthalmopathy. In roughly six hyperthyroidism patients, the T-cell repertoires found in thyroid tissue were compared with those found in blood. Following sampling, methimazole starting at 30 mg daily was administered to hyperthyroidism patients, and high-dose intravenous methylprednisolone was administered to ophthalmopathy patients. For training and testing, the approximately 97 patients in the discovery cohort were randomly divided in a 7:3 ratio. Paper-wide results and their limitations: In cross-validation, the 13-signature model distinguished ophthalmopathy from stable hyperthyroidism with approximately 90% sensitivity and 81.08% specificity, while in the test set the corresponding values were about 80% and 75%. Sample size was not predetermined statistically, and investigators were not blinded to group allocation. Most expanded thyroid clonotypes with a frequency above 0.001 also appeared in blood, which suggests that blood repertoires may reflect the immune response in the thyroid. In validation, the model predicted ophthalmopathy progression with about 64% sensitivity and roughly 72% specificity; 12 predicted patients were CT-confirmed with GO in a median of about 6.1 months.

Relative to germline, V is 7 bases shorter and J is 2 bases shorter, with 15 bases between their ends. Counted from cysteine to phenylalanine, this CDR3 has 14 amino acids. The sequence is cut down to CDR3 DNA, 42 bases in frame from base 1. CDR1 and CDR2 (MDHEN, SYDVKM) derive from the germline V gene. For repertoire sequencing, the TCR beta CDR3 regions were amplified from RNA transcripts. The first round of RT-PCR was done with HTBI primers and the Qiagen OneStep RT-PCR kit, and was followed by a second round of multiplex PCR, then size selection and purification. Libraries were sequenced paired-end with 100 bp reads on an Illumina HiSeq2000. The paper's processing steps were these. SOAPnuke was used to process the reads, throwing out any read that had adapters, had uncalled bases, had a mean Phred below 15, or lacked an exact constant-primer or identifier match. COPE v1.2.5 was used to merge high-quality paired reads. Each unique nucleotide sequence was defined as a clonotype, and clonotypes were aligned to IMGT TRB V, D and J references with MiTCR v1.1. Analysis was restricted to V-J combinations with a frequency above 0.0001, which covered 98% to 99.2% of repertoires. For each V-J combination, a TCR clonal expansion and chaos score was defined as the ratio of F50 clonal expansion to chaos observed in the TCRdist matrix. Welch's t-statistics and random forest were used to reduce the features to approximately 13 V-J combinations, which were then used as input to a naive Bayes classifier. The similarity between thyroid and blood repertoires was quantified using the Morisita-Horn index. The public reads were reprocessed in TCRdb via fastp at Q25 and MiXCR, keeping in-frame beta chains. Entries are consolidated by CDR3 protein sequence, retaining the most common genes and DNA. These V and J calls originate from TCRdb's pipeline instead of the authors' own analysis. The sample yields around 400,000 distinct CDR3 sequences; approximately 20% were counted once. The ten largest make up 1.6% of the sample.

Ophthalmopathy patients had moderately to severely active disease, Clinical Activity Score of at least 3, NOSPECS grade of at least 4, and disease duration under 3 months. Patients with other autoimmune diseases, uncontrolled infections, pregnancy or lactation were excluded. Diagnosis was based on clinical symptoms, serum thyroxine, TRAb, thyroid ultrasound and orbital computed tomography. PBMCs were isolated from 7.5 to 10 ml of fresh peripheral blood by Ficoll-Paque density gradient centrifugation. Total RNA was extracted with Trizol reagent and quality-checked on an Agilent 2100 Bioanalyzer. Sequencing used peripheral blood. The TCR sequence derives from a woman aged 18 to 35 with Graves' ophthalmopathy. Donor details come from another sample of the same person, matched by shared clones. The sequence links TRBV28 to TRBJ2-7, with the D call perhaps TRBD1 or TRBD2, as 6 bases match in each case. At the DNA level, the sequence is TGTGCCAGCACCGAAGGGGGACTCCCCTACGAGCAGTACTTC. Its coded protein is CASTEGGLPYEQYF.